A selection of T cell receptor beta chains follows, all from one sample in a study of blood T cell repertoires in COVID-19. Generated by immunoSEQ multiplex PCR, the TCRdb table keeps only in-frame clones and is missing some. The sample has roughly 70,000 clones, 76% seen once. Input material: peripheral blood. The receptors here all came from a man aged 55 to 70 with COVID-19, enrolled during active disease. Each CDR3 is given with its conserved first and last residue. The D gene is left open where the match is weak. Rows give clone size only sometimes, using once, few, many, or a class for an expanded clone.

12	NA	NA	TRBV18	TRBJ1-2	TGTGCCAGCTCACCGACAGGCACTGGCTACACCTTC	CASSPTGTGYTF
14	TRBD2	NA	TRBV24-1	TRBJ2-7	TGTGCCCCCCTTAGCGGGAGGTTAACCTACGAGCAGTACTTC	CAPLSGRLTYEQYF
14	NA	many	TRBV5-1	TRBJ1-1	TGCGCCAGCAGCTTCATTTCCGGGAACACTGAAGCTTTCTTT	CASSFISGNTEAFF
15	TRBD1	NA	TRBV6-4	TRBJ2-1	TGTGCCAGCAGTGCCTCGGACAGGTACTACAATGAGCAGTTCTTC	CASSASDRYYNEQFF
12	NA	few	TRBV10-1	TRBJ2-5	TGCGCCAGCAGTGGGGCTTCGGAGACCCAGTACTTC	CASSGASETQYF
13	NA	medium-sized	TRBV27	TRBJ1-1	TGTGCCAGCAGTTTAACCGGGAGGACTGAAGCTTTCTTT	CASSLTGRTEAFF
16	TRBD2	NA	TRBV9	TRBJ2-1	TGTGCCAGCAGCGTAGGCGGGAGCTCTTGGGGCAATGAGCAGTTCTTC	CASSVGGSSWGNEQFF
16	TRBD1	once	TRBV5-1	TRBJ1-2	TGCGCCAGCAGCTTGTGGCAGGGGGAACCCTCGTCCGGCTACACCTTC	CASSLWQGEPSSGYTF
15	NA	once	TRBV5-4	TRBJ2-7	TGTGCCAGCAGCCCGGGGGGCGGGAGAAACTACGAGCAGTACTTC	CASSPGGGRNYEQYF
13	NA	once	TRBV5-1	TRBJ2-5	TGCGCCAGCAGTCAGGAGGTGGAAGAGACCCAGTACTTC	CASSQEVEETQYF
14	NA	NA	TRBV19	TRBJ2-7	TGTGCCAGCCTCCCGCATGCGGGGGCATACGAGCAGTACTTC	CASLPHAGAYEQYF
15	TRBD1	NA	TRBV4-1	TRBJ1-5	TGCGCCAGCAGCCAAGAATCGACAGGGGATCAGCCCCAGCATTTT	CASSQESTGDQPQHF
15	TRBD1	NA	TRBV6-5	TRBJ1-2	TGTGCCAGCAGTATCCGACAGGGGGCGGACTATGGCTACACCTTC	CASSIRQGADYGYTF
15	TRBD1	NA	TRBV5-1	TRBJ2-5	TGCGCCAGCAGCTCGGACAGGGGGGACCAAGAGACCCAGTACTTC	CASSSDRGDQETQYF
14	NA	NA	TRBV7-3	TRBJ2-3	TGTGCCAGCAGCGCCGTACATAGCACAGATACGCAGTATTTT	CASSAVHSTDTQYF
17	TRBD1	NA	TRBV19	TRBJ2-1	TGTGCCAGTAGTCCCGTGGGGACAGGTTTCCCCTACAATGAGCAGTTCTTC	CASSPVGTGFPYNEQFF
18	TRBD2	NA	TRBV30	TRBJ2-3	TGTGCCTGGAGTGAGGAGGGACTAGCGGGAGCGGTGGGAGATACGCAGTATTTT	CAWSEEGLAGAVGDTQYF
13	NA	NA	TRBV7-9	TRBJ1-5	TGTGCCAGCAGCCAGTCTGAGGATCAGCCCCAGCATTTT	CASSQSEDQPQHF
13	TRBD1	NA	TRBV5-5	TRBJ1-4	TGTGCCAGCCAATATCGGGACAGTGAAAAACTGTTTTTT	CASQYRDSEKLFF
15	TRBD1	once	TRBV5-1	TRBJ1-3	TGCGCCAGCAGCTCCGGCAGGGGGTCTGGAAACACCATATATTTT	CASSSGRGSGNTIYF
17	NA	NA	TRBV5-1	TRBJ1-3	TGCGCCAGCAGTGAGGGTGGGTCGACAAAGCCTGGAAACACCATATATTTT	CASSEGGSTKPGNTIYF
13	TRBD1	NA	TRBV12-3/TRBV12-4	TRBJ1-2	TGTGCCAGCAGTTTTGAGGGGGCGATAGGCTACACCTTC	CASSFEGAIGYTF
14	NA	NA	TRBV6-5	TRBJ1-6	TGTGCCAGCAGGATTACCGGAGGGAATTCACCCCTCCACTTT	CASRITGGNSPLHF
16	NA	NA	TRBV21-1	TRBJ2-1	TGTGCCAGCAGCAAAGACCGAGACACCTACTACAATGAGCAGTTCTTC	CASSKDRDTYYNEQFF
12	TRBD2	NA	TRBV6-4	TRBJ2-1	TGTGCCAGCAGTGACTCTAGCGGGGTAAGGTTCTTC	CASSDSSGVRFF
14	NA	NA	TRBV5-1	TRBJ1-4	TGCGCCAGCAGCTCACGGTCAACTAATGAAAAACTGTTTTTT	CASSSRSTNEKLFF
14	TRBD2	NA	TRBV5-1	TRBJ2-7	TGCGCCAGCAGCTTGACTAGCGGGATCGACGAGCAGTACTTC	CASSLTSGIDEQYF
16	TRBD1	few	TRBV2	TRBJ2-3	TGTGCCAGCAGTGAAAAGAATCAGGGGGCGAGGGATACGCAGTATTTT	CASSEKNQGARDTQYF
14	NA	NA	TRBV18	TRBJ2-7	TGTGCCAGCTCACCACCGTCCAGGTCGGGGGAGCAGTACTTC	CASSPPSRSGEQYF
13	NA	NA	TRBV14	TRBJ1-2	TGTGCCAGCAGCCAGTCCAGAAACTATGGCTACACCTTC	CASSQSRNYGYTF
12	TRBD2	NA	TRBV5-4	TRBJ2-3	TGTGCCAGCAGCTGGGCGGGGGAAACCCAGTATTTT	CASSWAGETQYF
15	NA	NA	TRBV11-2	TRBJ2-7	TGTGCCAGCAGCTTACTTTTTGGAGGAGCCTACGAGCAGTACTTC	CASSLLFGGAYEQYF
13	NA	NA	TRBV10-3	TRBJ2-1	TGTGCCATCAGTGGAGGCACCTACAATGAGCAGTTCTTC	CAISGGTYNEQFF
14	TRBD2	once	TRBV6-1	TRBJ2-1	TGTGCCAGCTCAATCAGCGGGAGTGGGAATGAGCAGTTCTTC	CASSISGSGNEQFF
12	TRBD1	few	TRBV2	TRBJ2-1	TGTGCCAGCAGTGAAGAGACAGGGGATAGGTTCTTC	CASSEETGDRFF
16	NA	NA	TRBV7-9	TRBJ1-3	TGTGCCAGCAGCTCTTGGGGGGGTCTCTCTGGAAACACCATATATTTT	CASSSWGGLSGNTIYF
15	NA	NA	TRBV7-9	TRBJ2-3	TGTGCCAGCAGCCCGGGCAGGGCTCCCACAGATACGCAGTATTTT	CASSPGRAPTDTQYF
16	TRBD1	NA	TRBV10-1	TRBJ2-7	TGCGCCAGCAGTGAGTCGAGTAGCAGGGGGAAAGAAGAGCAGTACTTC	CASSESSSRGKEEQYF
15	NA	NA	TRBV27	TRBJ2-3	TGTGCCAGCGTACATTCTCCAGGGGCTATAGATACGCAGTATTTT	CASVHSPGAIDTQYF
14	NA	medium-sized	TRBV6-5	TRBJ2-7	TGTGCCAGCAGCCCCTATTCGACAGGTAATGAGCAGTACTTC	CASSPYSTGNEQYF
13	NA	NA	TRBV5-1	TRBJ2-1	TGCGCCAGCAGCTTGGGACAGGTCAATGAGCAGTTCTTC	CASSLGQVNEQFF
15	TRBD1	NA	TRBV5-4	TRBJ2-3	TGTGCCAGCAGCACTCGGACAGGGAGCACAGATACGCAGTATTTT	CASSTRTGSTDTQYF
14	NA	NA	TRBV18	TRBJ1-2	TGTGCCAGCTCACCGGCTCAGGGGAACTATGGCTACACCTTC	CASSPAQGNYGYTF
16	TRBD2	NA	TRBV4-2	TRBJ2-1	TGTGCCAGCAGCCGGGGTAGCGGGAGGATCTACAATGAGCAGTTCTTC	CASSRGSGRIYNEQFF
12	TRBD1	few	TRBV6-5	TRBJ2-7	TGTGCCAGCACCGACAGGGGGCACGAGCAGTACTTC	CASTDRGHEQYF
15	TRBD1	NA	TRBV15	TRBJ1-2	TGTGCCACCAGCTCTCGAAGGGGGCCATCAGATGGCTACACCTTC	CATSSRRGPSDGYTF
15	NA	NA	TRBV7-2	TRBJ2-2	TGTGCCAGCAGCCCAGCCGCAGGGTATACCGGGGAGCTGTTTTTT	CASSPAAGYTGELFF
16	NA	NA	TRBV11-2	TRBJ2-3	TGTGCCAGCAGCTTAGGAGGAGGGGTCAGCACAGATACGCAGTATTTT	CASSLGGGVSTDTQYF
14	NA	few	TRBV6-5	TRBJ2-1	TGTGCCAGCAGTTACTCGAGAGTCTACAATGAGCAGTTCTTC	CASSYSRVYNEQFF